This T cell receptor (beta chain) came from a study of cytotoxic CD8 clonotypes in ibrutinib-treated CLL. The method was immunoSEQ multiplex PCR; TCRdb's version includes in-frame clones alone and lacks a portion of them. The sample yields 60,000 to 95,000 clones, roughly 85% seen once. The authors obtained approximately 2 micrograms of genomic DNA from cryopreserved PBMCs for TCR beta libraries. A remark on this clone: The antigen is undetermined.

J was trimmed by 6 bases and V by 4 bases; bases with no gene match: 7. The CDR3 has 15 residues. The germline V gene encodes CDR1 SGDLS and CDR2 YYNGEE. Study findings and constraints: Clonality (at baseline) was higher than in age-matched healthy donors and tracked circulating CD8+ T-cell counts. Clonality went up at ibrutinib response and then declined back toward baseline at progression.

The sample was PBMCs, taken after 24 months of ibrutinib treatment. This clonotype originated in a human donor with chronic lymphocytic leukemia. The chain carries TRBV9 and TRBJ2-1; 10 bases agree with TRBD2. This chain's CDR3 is CASSPFSGGINEQFF. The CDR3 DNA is TGTGCCAGCAGCCCTTTTAGCGGGGGGATCAATGAGCAGTTCTTC.